These T cell receptor beta chains were read from a single sample in a study of immune characterization of retroperitoneal liposarcoma. TCRdb re-called the PCR reads through MiXCR, storing one row per CDR3 protein. The repertoire holds thousands of distinct CDR3 sequences, with over 40% as singletons. Sequencing was carried out using tumor tissue. Source of these receptors: a male donor with retroperitoneal liposarcoma. The CDR3 runs from the conserved cysteine through the conserved F or W. Each record gives: J gene, D gene, clone size, V gene, CDR3 protein, CDR3 DNA. The D gene is left open where the match is weak. The listing skips clone size in some rows; elsewhere it reads once, few, many or a size class.

TRBJ2-3	TRBD2	-	TRBV11-3	CASSPQAGGGWGQYF	TGTGCCAGCAGCCCTCAAGCGGGAGGGGGGTGGGGCCAGTATTTT
TRBJ2-5	-	medium-sized	TRBV6-1	CASSVSWGQETQYF	TGTGCCAGCAGTGTTTCATGGGGCCAAGAGACCCAGTACTTC
TRBJ2-5	TRBD2	-	TRBV6-1	CASSEQTGGPKETQYF	TGTGCCAGCAGTGAACAGACGGGGGGGCCTAAGGAGACCCAGTACTTC
TRBJ1-6	TRBD1	-	TRBV6-1	CASSPRQGNSPLHF	TGTGCCAGCAGTCCTAGACAGGGAAATTCACCCCTCCACTTT
TRBJ2-5	-	large	TRBV6-1	CASSEADRYQETQYF	TGTGCCAGCAGTGAAGCTGACAGATACCAAGAGACCCAGTACTTC
TRBJ2-2	-	once	TRBV12-3/TRBV12-4	CASSLGQVNTGELFF	TGTGCCAGCAGTTTAGGGCAGGTGAACACCGGGGAGCTGTTTTTT
TRBJ2-5	TRBD2	-	TRBV6-1	CASSFPGGTQYF	TGTGCCAGCAGTTTCCCGGGGGGGACCCAGTACTTC
TRBJ2-1	TRBD2	few	TRBV6-6	CASSSTSGASYEQFF	TGTGCCAGCAGCTCTACTAGCGGAGCCTCCTACGAGCAGTTCTTC
TRBJ2-7	TRBD2	medium-sized	TRBV7-2	CASSFYLAGDVDSYEQYF	TGTGCCAGCAGCTTTTATCTAGCGGGAGATGTAGACTCCTACGAGCAGTACTTC
TRBJ2-5	-	-	TRBV7-2	CASSLIGETQYF	TGTGCCAGCAGCTTAATCGGAGAGACCCAGTACTTC
TRBJ2-5	-	few	TRBV7-6	CASSFGLSGGETQYF	TGTGCCAGCAGCTTCGGACTGAGTGGGGGGGAGACCCAGTACTTC
TRBJ2-5	-	-	TRBV12-3/TRBV12-4	CASSLSETQYF	TGTGCCAGCAGTTTGTCGGAGACCCAGTACTTC
TRBJ2-1	-	-	TRBV7-3	CASSLGQLGGEQFF	TGTGCCAGCAGCCTAGGACAGCTGGGGGGCGAGCAGTTCTTC
TRBJ2-7	TRBD1	-	TRBV6-7	CASMTRDRGGNEQYF	TGTGCCAGCATGACTCGGGACAGGGGGGGCAATGAGCAGTACTTC
TRBJ2-3	TRBD1	-	TRBV6-1	CASSDGTGGTDTQYF	TGTGCCAGCAGTGATGGGACAGGGGGCACAGATACGCAGTATTTT
TRBJ1-5	-	-	TRBV6-1	CASRTTRNQPQHF	TGTGCCAGCAGGACTACCCGTAACCAGCCCCAGCATTTT
TRBJ1-4	-	once	TRBV6-9	CASSSFHSTGTNEKLFF	TGTGCCAGCAGTTCATTCCATTCCACGGGGACAAATGAAAAACTGTTTTTT
TRBJ2-7	TRBD2	-	TRBV28	CASSPGTSGYNEQYF	TGTGCCAGCAGTCCCGGGACTAGCGGCTACAATGAGCAGTACTTC
TRBJ2-1	TRBD2	-	TRBV6-1	CASSARISGQETQFF	TGTGCCAGCAGTGCCCGGATTAGCGGGCAAGAGACCCAGTTCTTC
TRBJ1-1	-	medium-sized	TRBV6-1	CASSDHGLNTEAFF	TGTGCCAGCAGTGACCACGGATTGAACACTGAAGCTTTCTTT
TRBJ2-6	-	few	TRBV12-3/TRBV12-4	CASSIRGSLGANVLTF	TGTGCCAGCAGTATTAGGGGAAGTCTTGGGGCCAACGTCCTGACTTTC
TRBJ2-1	-	once	TRBV6-5	CASSQAAGKLYNEQFF	TGTGCCAGCAGTCAGGCCGCAGGGAAGTTGTACAATGAGCAGTTCTTC
TRBJ2-1	-	medium-sized	TRBV11-3	CASSLGNGFQFF	TGTGCCAGCAGCTTAGGAAATGGCTTCCAGTTCTTC
TRBJ2-1	-	-	TRBV27	CASRLRGARVQAGEVEQFF	TGTGCCAGCAGGTTAAGGGGAGCAAGGGTGCAAGCAGGGGAGGTCGAGCAGTTCTTC
TRBJ2-5	-	few	TRBV11-2	CASRGGYGIQETQYF	TGTGCCAGCAGAGGGGGATACGGAATCCAAGAGACCCAGTACTTC
TRBJ2-3	-	few	TRBV7-2	CASSLVSGYTDTQYF	TGTGCCAGCAGCTTAGTATCGGGTTACACAGATACGCAGTATTTT
TRBJ2-7	-	few	TRBV12-3/TRBV12-4	CASSRQEVAYEQYF	TGTGCCAGCAGTAGACAGGAGGTAGCGTACGAGCAGTACTTC
TRBJ2-1	TRBD1	-	TRBV27	CASSSLRQGISYEQFF	TGTGCCAGCAGTTCCCTTCGACAGGGTATCAGCTACGAGCAGTTCTTC
TRBJ2-1	-	-	TRBV7-6	CASSLARQGRETQFF	TGTGCCAGCAGCTTAGCGAGGCAGGGGCGGGAGACCCAGTTCTTC
TRBJ2-1	-	few	TRBV12-3/TRBV12-4	CASSLNQGQETQFF	TGTGCCAGCAGTCTAAACCAGGGTCAAGAGACCCAGTTCTTC
TRBJ1-4	TRBD1	few	TRBV12-3/TRBV12-4	CASSPSGTGYEKLFF	TGTGCCAGCAGCCCCTCCGGGACAGGGTATGAAAAACTGTTTTTT
TRBJ2-1	-	medium-sized	TRBV10-1	CASSREDPPGYNEQFF	TGCGCCAGCAGTCGGGAAGATCCCCCAGGGTACAATGAGCAGTTCTTC
TRBJ2-5	-	-	TRBV10-1	CASSSTTHQATQYF	TGCGCCAGCAGTAGTACGACGCATCAAGCGACCCAGTACTTC
TRBJ2-5	-	-	TRBV10-1	CASSESGDTETQYF	TGCGCCAGCAGTGAGTCCGGGGATACCGAGACCCAGTACTTC
TRBJ2-7	-	-	TRBV10-1	CASSMCEQYF	TGCGCCAGCTCGATGTGCGAGCAGTACTTC
TRBJ2-2	-	-	TRBV7-6	CASSLLGFTGELFF	TGTGCCAGCAGCTTACTGGGCTTCACCGGGGAGCTGTTTTTT
TRBJ2-1	TRBD2	few	TRBV6-1	CASKSLAGGPGEQFF	TGTGCCAGCAAATCACTAGCGGGAGGGCCGGGTGAGCAGTTCTTC